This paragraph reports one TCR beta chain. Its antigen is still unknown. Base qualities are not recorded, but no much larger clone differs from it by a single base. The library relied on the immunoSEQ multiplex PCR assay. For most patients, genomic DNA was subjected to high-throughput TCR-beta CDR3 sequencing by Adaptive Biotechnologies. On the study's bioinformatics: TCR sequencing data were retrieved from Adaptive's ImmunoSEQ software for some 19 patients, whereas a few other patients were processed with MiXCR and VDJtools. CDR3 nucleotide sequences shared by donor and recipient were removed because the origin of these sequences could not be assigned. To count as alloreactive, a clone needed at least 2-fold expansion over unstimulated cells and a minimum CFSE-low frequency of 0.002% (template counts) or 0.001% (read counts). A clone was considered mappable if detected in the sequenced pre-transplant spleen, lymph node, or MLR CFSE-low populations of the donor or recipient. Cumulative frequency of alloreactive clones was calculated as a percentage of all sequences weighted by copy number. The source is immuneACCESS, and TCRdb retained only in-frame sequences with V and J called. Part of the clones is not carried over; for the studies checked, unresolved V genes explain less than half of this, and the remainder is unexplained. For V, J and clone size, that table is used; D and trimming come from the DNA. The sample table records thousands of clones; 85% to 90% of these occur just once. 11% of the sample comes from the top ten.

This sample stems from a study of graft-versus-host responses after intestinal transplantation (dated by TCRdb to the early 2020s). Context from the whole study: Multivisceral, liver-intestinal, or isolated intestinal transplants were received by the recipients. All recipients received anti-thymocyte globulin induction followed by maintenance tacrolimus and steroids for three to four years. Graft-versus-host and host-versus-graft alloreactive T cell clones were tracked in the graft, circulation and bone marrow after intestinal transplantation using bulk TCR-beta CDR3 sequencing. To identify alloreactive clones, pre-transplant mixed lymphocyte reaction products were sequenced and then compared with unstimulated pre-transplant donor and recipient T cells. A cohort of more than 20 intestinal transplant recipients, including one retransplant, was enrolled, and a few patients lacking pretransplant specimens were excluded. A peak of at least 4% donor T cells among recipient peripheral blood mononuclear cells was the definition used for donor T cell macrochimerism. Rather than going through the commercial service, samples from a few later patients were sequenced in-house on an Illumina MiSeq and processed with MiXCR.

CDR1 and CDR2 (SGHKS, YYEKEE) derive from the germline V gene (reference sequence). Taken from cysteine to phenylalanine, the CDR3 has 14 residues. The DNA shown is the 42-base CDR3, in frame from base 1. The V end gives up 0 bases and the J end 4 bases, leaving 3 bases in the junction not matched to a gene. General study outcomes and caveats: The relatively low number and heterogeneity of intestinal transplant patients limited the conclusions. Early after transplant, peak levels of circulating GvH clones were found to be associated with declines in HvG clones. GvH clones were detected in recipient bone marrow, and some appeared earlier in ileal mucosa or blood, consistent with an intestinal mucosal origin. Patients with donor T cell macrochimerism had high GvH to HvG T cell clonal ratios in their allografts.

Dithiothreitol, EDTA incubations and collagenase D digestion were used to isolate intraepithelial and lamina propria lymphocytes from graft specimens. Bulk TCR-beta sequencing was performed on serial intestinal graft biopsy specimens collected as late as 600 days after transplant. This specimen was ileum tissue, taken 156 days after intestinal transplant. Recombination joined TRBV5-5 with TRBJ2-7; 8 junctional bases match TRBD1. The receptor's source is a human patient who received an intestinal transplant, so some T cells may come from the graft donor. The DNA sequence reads TGTGCCAGCAGCTTGGGGACAGGGATATACGAGCAGTACTTC. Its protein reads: CASSLGTGIYEQYF.